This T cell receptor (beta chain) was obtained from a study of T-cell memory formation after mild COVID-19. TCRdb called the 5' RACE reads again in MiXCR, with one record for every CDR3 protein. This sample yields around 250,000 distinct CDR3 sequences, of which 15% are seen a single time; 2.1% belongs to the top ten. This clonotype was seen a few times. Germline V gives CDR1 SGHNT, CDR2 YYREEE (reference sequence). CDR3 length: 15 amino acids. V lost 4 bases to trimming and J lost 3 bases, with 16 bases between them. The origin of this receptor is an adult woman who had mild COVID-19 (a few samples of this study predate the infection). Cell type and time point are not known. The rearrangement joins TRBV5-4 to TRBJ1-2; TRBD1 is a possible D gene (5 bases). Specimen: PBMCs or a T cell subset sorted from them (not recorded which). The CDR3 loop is CASSQVTVPDYGYTF. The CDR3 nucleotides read TGTGCCAGCAGCCAAGTGACAGTTCCGGACTATGGCTACACCTTC.